This TCR beta chain was observed in a study of blood T cells in healthy people across ages. Trimming took 0 bases from V and 6 from J; bases not matched to a gene: 10. Germline CDR1 MNHEY, CDR2 SMNVEV (reference sequence). The CDR3 has 17 amino acids. A few counts support this clonotype. Then a second PCR, running about 6 to 11 cycles, was carried out with a sample-barcoded 5' primer and a J-beta primer mix. The authors tagged each cDNA molecule using a template-switch adaptor with 12 random nucleotides. TCRdb re-derived calls from the 5' RACE reads in MiXCR, one entry per CDR3 protein. The sample carries roughly 1.6 million distinct CDR3 sequences, roughly 32% recorded once.

The sample was blood. The TCR comes from a woman in her 30s in good health. The V and J genes are TRBV27 and TRBJ2-1; the match to TRBD1 covers 8 bases. The CDR3 region is CASSLSAGATGVNEQFF. The CDR3 coding sequence is TGTGCCAGCAGTTTATCCGCGGGCGCGACAGGGGTCAATGAGCAGTTCTTC.